Listed below are T cell receptor beta chains from one sample, sequenced in a study of CD8 T cells in Susac syndrome. TCRdb reanalysed the immunoSEQ multiplex PCR reads using MiXCR and keeps one entry per CDR3 protein. The sample includes about 200,000 distinct CDR3 sequences, roughly 96% seen only once; the top ten take 0.093%. The sequencing sample was made of CD4+ T cells from PBMCs. Every receptor here comes from a human donor with multiple sclerosis. CDR3s leave out the opening cysteine and the closing phenylalanine or tryptophan. Fields, in order: D gene, J gene, V gene, CDR3 length, CDR3 protein. D genes are given only for firm matches.

TRBD1,TRBJ2-1,TRBV27,13,ASSFTGGAPDEQF
.,TRBJ2-2,TRBV5-1,14,ASSLISGSNTGELF
.,TRBJ1-2,TRBV29-1,11,SVEARVRSGYT
.,TRBJ1-3,TRBV5-4,11,ASSFPSGNTIY
.,TRBJ2-3,TRBV29-1,10,SVGGSTDTQY
TRBD2,TRBJ2-3,TRBV20-1,13,SATSGRAGSDTQY
TRBD2,TRBJ2-5,TRBV7-8,13,ASRPPAGHQETQY
.,TRBJ1-2,TRBV6-5,12,ASSVLGSNYGYT
.,TRBJ1-5,TRBV2,10,ASSPGDQPQH
TRBD1,TRBJ2-5,TRBV12-3/TRBV12-4,11,ASRTGAEETQY
.,TRBJ2-1,TRBV30,12,AWRGQRIYNEQF
.,TRBJ1-1,TRBV4-2,12,ASSHARGATEAF
.,TRBJ1-5,TRBV6-1,11,ASSGWGNQPQH
.,TRBJ2-6,TRBV27,14,ASRDTHDSGANVLT
TRBD2,TRBJ2-1,TRBV20-1,14,SALPPGGQTYNEQF
TRBD1,TRBJ1-2,TRBV12-3/TRBV12-4,11,ASSPTGNVGYT
.,TRBJ2-2,TRBV5-1,13,ASRLDSTNTGELF
.,TRBJ2-5,TRBV20-1,11,SARRPRVGTQY
TRBD1,TRBJ2-7,TRBV18,13,ASSPRDRGSYEQY
.,TRBJ2-3,TRBV7-2,13,ASSPRHPGTDTQY
.,TRBJ1-5,TRBV27,12,ASSLWGVGQPQH
.,TRBJ2-7,TRBV18,12,ASSHLGTPGEQY
.,TRBJ2-2,TRBV5-1,13,ASSSYGQNTGELF
.,TRBJ1-1,TRBV30,11,AWKLQVLDEAF
.,TRBJ2-7,TRBV5-6,11,ASSPGLVYEQY
.,TRBJ2-5,TRBV30,9,AWRQGETQY
.,TRBJ1-6,TRBV30,10,ACEPNNSPLH
.,TRBJ2-3,TRBV7-9,14,ASSSWTPQGTDTQY
TRBD1,TRBJ2-2,TRBV29-1,11,SSRDRRTGELF
.,TRBJ2-7,TRBV3-1,12,ASSPDVAPYEQY
TRBD1,TRBJ1-5,TRBV24-1,12,ATSPGQGIQPQH
.,TRBJ1-4,TRBV11-1,12,ASSLGTLREKLF
TRBD2,TRBJ2-2,TRBV27,14,ASSPGLAGVTGELF
.,TRBJ1-2,TRBV12-3/TRBV12-4,11,ASSTAEGYGYT
.,TRBJ1-4,TRBV7-9,14,ASSYLPVSTNEKLF
.,TRBJ2-7,TRBV20-1,11,SGKAGLSYEQY
TRBD1,TRBJ2-7,TRBV4-1,11,ASSQVDRGAQY
.,TRBJ1-2,TRBV9,12,ASAPQGSNYGYT
.,TRBJ1-1,TRBV20-1,11,SAENPTNTEAF
.,TRBJ2-1,TRBV20-1,13,SARDKSGDYNEQF
.,TRBJ2-7,TRBV30,11,AWQGWSSYEQY
.,TRBJ1-5,TRBV2,11,ASRADSNQPQH
.,TRBJ1-1,TRBV20-1,13,SAHPHGSLNTEAF
.,TRBJ1-3,TRBV12-3/TRBV12-4,12,ASSLRTVGNTIY
.,TRBJ2-7,TRBV5-6,12,ASSLNHRAYEQY
TRBD1,TRBJ1-2,TRBV27,11,ASSLLTGGGYT
.,TRBJ2-1,TRBV29-1,11,SVGRSGYNEQF
.,TRBJ1-1,TRBV30,13,AWSKESLMNTEAF
.,TRBJ2-5,TRBV20-1,11,SAVLRVQETQY
.,TRBJ2-7,TRBV18,10,ASSYRDGEQY
TRBD1,TRBJ2-5,TRBV12-3/TRBV12-4,12,ASSPLTGGQTQY
.,TRBJ2-7,TRBV6-6,14,ASSSPWGGASYEQY
TRBD2,TRBJ2-7,TRBV3-1,12,ASSPGLAYYEQY
.,TRBJ2-3,TRBV29-1,11,SVEALSTDTQY
.,TRBJ2-7,TRBV20-1,11,SATSGTGYEQY
.,TRBJ1-2,TRBV12-3/TRBV12-4,12,ASSLRGRIYGYT
TRBD1,TRBJ2-7,TRBV11-3,11,ASSLHDRGEQY